This T cell receptor (beta chain) was recovered during a study of early T cells in non-severe SARS-CoV-2 infection. Turning to the study itself: Sequencing input comprised bulk RNA from unsorted whole blood; chain pairing was not available.

Individual cDNA molecules were tagged with unique molecular identifiers. TCRdb recomputed calls from the 5' RACE reads with MiXCR, one row per CDR3 protein. The data contain over 20,000 distinct CDR3 sequences, around 4.8% of them singletons. Notes on the study in general: The study's VDJdb matching favored anti-spike CD8 responses and missed private and CD4 specificities.

The CDR3 totals 11 residues. Germline assignment: CDR1 SGHRS and CDR2 YFSETQ. The V and J ends lost 0 bases and 3 bases respectively, with 0 bases between them. By its share, this clonotype is medium-sized. Its cognate antigen is unknown. The genes are TRBV5-1 and TRBJ1-1; D not certain. This TCR was sampled from an adult who was a healthcare worker with PCR-confirmed SARS-CoV-2 infection or an uninfected control (not recorded which). Sequencing was done on a sample of whole blood. In DNA form, the CDR3 reads TGCGCCAGCAGCTTGGACACTGAAGCTTTCTTT. Its translation is CASSLDTEAFF.